The following is a T cell receptor (beta chain) sequence with its context. This clonotype has just a few counts. Its antigen specificity is not known. It has no much larger one-base neighbor in the sample; base qualities were not kept. This sample was taken from a study of response to subunit inactivated influenza vaccine (dated by TCRdb to about 2018). With respect to the entire study: Deep quantitative T cell receptor repertoire profiling was used in the study to track responses to a trivalent subunit inactivated influenza vaccine. The paper's findings and limits, for the study overall: According to the authors, only a limited number of new T cells may be recruited by each seasonal influenza vaccination.

V is trimmed back by 3 bases and J by 2 bases, and the junction contains 4 bases that no gene match accounts for. The CDR3 sequence holds 16 residues, the cysteine and phenylalanine included. Only CDR3 DNA is held: 48 bases, read in frame from base 1. Per the germline V gene, MDHEN is the CDR1 and SYDVKM is the CDR2. Preparation of the library involved RT-PCR. The sequencing machine was an Illumina HiSeq 2500. Through fastp at Q25 and MiXCR, TCRdb rebuilt clones from the public reads, retaining in-frame beta chains. CDR3 protein sequences are deduplicated, and each keeps its most common genes and DNA. This sample gives more than 450,000 distinct CDR3 sequences in total; around 11% of them show up just once. The ten largest clones capture approximately 9.9% of the sample. The data also belong to a second study, concerning T cells expressing NK-cell markers. As the second study states: TCR beta cDNA libraries were made by 5'RACE template switching that added a universal primer site and unique molecular identifiers. Three sorted T-cell subsets (CD3+CD56+NKG2C+, CD3+CD56+NKG2C- and CD3+CD56-NKG2C+) from fewer than 10 donors had their TCR beta-chain repertoires profiled. Seven of the eight sequenced donors were HCMV-seropositive and one was HCMV-seronegative. To restrict sorting to alphabetaTCR-expressing T cells, an anti-gammadeltaTCR antibody was added in several experiments. For about 6 donors, the dominant CD3+CD56+NKG2C+ clonotypes were among the top 10 CD8+ clonotypes and accounted for roughly 1.0-8% of CD8+ T cells. Those dominant clonotypes were again the most abundant among CD3+CD56-NKG2C+ cells in a few donors, at about 28.3-60.1%. Whether the expanded NKG2C-expressing T cell clones were specific for HCMV antigens remained unclear. The study sequenced eight donors, all healthy volunteers chosen at random: three men and five women. A commercial ELISA kit detecting HCMV-specific IgG in serum was used to determine HCMV serostatus. Ficoll density gradient centrifugation was used to isolate peripheral blood mononuclear cells from blood. For over five donors, unsorted PBMC were also used to sequence bulk peripheral blood T-cell repertoires. Synthesis of cDNA was primed from the TCR beta constant segment and was followed by two consecutive PCR amplification steps. Illumina HiSeq 2000/2500, MiSeq or NextSeq was used to sequence libraries as 2 x 150 bp reads. Reads were demultiplexed and grouped by UMI with MIGEC, and clonotypes were assembled and quantified with MiTCR. To exclude erroneous sequences, only TCR cDNA sequences supported by at least two reads were retained. The tcR package was used for downstream repertoire analysis, and clonotypes were matched across fractions by CDR3 nucleotide sequence plus V segment. Antigen specificity was annotated against VDJdb with VDJmatch, allowing one amino acid substitution in CDR3.

The TCR sequence derives from a man aged 50 or older who received an inactivated influenza vaccine. Donor details come from another sample of the same person, matched by shared clones. The V and J genes are TRBV28 and TRBJ2-3, with 11 central nucleotides matching TRBD2. Sequenced material: PBMCs from blood, taken on the day of vaccination. The DNA sequence is as follows: TGTGCCAGCAGTTTCCCTAGCGGGGGGATCACAGATACGCAGTATTTT. Its translation reads: CASSFPSGGITDTQYF.